The sequence of this TCR beta chain was determined in a study of Ad26.COV2.S vaccination and SARS-CoV-2 variants. Study-level information: Enrolled in COV1001, the donor was in the Ad26.COV2.S trial arm, which received the vaccine.

TCRdb's copy holds only in-frame clones and misses some; the assay was immunoSEQ multiplex PCR. The data show approximately 280,000 clones, about 89% seen once. This sample's treatment: roughly 20 received Ad26.COV2.S at low or high dose, single or two shots; several received placebo; per-sample allocation not given. The samples were gathered on day 63 after the first injection of vaccine or placebo. The junction had 4 bases not matched to a gene; V was cut back by 3 bases and J by 5 bases. From germline, CDR1 is LGHDT and CDR2 YNNKEL (reference sequence). The CDR3 contains 14 residues. Source: peripheral blood, taken in a trial of Ad26.COV2.S vaccine versus placebo. The chain joins TRBV3-1 (or the pseudogene TRBV3-2) to TRBJ2-5, with TRBD2 matching 9 bases. The origin of this receptor is a person between 18 and 60 years old who received the Ad26.COV2.S COVID-19 vaccine or a placebo. The CDR3 coding sequence is TGTGCCAGCAGCCATGGGACTAGCAGGGAGACCCAGTACTTC. Its protein product is CASSHGTSRETQYF.